The entry below gives a single T cell receptor beta chain sequence along with its context. This specimen comes from a study of blood T cell repertoires in COVID-19. Authors' processing steps: From reference gene primer amplification, estimates of nucleated cell counts were derived. Assay used: immunoSEQ multiplex PCR; TCRdb lists only in-frame clones, some missing. V and J calls and clone size are those listed in that table; D and trimming were worked out from the DNA. The sample includes roughly 260,000 clones, over 80% of them seen just once. Sequenced: peripheral blood. The sequence was obtained from a woman aged 40 to 49 with acute or convalescent COVID-19.

Written as DNA, the CDR3 is TGTGCCAGCAGCCCCTACAGCCGGGACTTTTACACAGATACGCAGTATTTT. It codes for CASSPYSRDFYTDTQYF. The chain is built from TRBV7-6 and TRBJ2-3; tentatively, D is TRBD2 (6 bases). Per germline, CDR1 SGHVS and CDR2 FNYEAQ. V was shortened by 5 bases and J by 2 bases, with 20 bases between the two germline ends. The CDR3 totals 17 residues.